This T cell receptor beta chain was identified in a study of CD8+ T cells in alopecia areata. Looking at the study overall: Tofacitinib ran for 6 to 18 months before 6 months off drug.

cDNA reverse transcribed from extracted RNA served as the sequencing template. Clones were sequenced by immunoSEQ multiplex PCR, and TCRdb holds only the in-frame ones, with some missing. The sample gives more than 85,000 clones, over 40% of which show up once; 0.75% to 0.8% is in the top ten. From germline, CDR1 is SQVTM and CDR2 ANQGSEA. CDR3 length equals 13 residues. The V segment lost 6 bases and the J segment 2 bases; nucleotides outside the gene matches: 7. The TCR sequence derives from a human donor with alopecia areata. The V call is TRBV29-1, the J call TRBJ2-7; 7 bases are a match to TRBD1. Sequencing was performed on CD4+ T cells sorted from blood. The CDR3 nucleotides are TGCAGCGTAATCCGACAGGGAACCTACGAGCAGTACTTC. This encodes CSVIRQGTYEQYF.